What follows are 15 T cell receptor beta chains derived from one specimen sequenced in a study of cytomegalovirus exposure and HLA in healthy donors. This PCR relied on a set of 60 Vbeta primers and 13 Jbeta primers. The assay was immunoSEQ multiplex PCR, and TCRdb's table has in-frame clones only and misses some. The sample includes under 200,000 clones, around 68% of them seen just once. Sequenced material: PBMCs. These TCRs come from a girl aged 5-17 years in good health and CMV-seronegative.

V usage is TRBV6-5 and J usage is TRBJ1-6; D might be TRBD1 (6 bases). Deletions cut 2 bases from V and 6 bases from J, with 8 bases between. Germline CDR1 reads MNHEY; CDR2 reads SVGAGI. This CDR3 comprises 14 residues. The CDR3 DNA sequence: TGTGCCAGCAGTTACGAACAGGGTAATTCACCCCTCCACTTT. It specifies CASSYEQGNSPLHF.

This rearrangement joins TRBV7-9 to TRBJ2-3; perhaps TRBD1 as D (6 bases). In germline, CDR1 is SEHNR, CDR2 FQNEAQ (reference sequence). The CDR3 contains 11 residues. Trimming cost V 11 bases and J 6 bases, with 12 bases left between them. The CDR3 is CASQGADTQYF. CDR3 DNA sequence: TGTGCCTCACAGGGAGCGGATACGCAGTATTTT.

This clone was detected a few times. The J gene is TRBJ1-1, the V gene TRBV5-1; D remains ambiguous. Germline loops: CDR1 SGHRS, CDR2 YFSETQ. The CDR3 loop spans 15 amino acids. V gave up 2 bases and J gave up 10 bases, with 21 bases separating them. CDR3 residues: CASSFVPLTGGGAFF. In DNA form, the CDR3 reads TGCGCCAGCAGCTTCGTCCCCCTGACTGGAGGTGGAGCTTTCTTT.

This clone has a count of ten or more. The rearrangement links TRBV10-1 to TRBJ2-7, with 10 bases identical to TRBD2. CDR1 and CDR2 (germline): WNHNN, SYGVQD (reference sequence). The V and J ends lost 6 bases and 6 bases, in that order; junction bases with no gene match: 17. The CDR3 runs 17 residues. The DNA for the CDR3 is TGCGCCAGCAGGAGCCTAGCGGGGGCCATCTCCACCGGCGAGCAGTACTTC. Translating gives CASRSLAGAISTGEQYF.

The chain couples TRBV6-1 to TRBJ1-1; perhaps TRBD1 as D (6 bases). Germline lookup yields CDR1 MNHNS and CDR2 SASEGT. CDR3 length: 13 residues. With 8 bases removed from V and 1 base from J, the gap between germline ends came to 11 bases. CDR3 sequence reads: CASPGHPNTEAFF. CDR3 DNA sequence: TGTGCCAGCCCGGGACATCCGAACACTGAAGCTTTCTTT.

This chain links TRBV7-9 with TRBJ2-3, with D possibly being TRBD2 (5 bases). The V gene's germline CDR1 is SEHNR and CDR2 FQNEAQ (reference sequence). The length of the CDR3 is 10 residues. The CDR3 region has the DNA TGTGGCGAGGGCTCAGATACGCAGTATTTT. This encodes CGEGSDTQYF.

The rearrangement joins TRBV2 to TRBJ1-5; D is ambiguous. V was cut by 2 bases and J by 0 bases, with 11 bases left in between. Germline lookup yields CDR1 SNHLY and CDR2 FYNNEI. CDR3 length: 16 residues. This CDR3 reads CASSETRGYSNQPQHF. Here the CDR3 DNA reads TGTGCCAGCAGTGAAACCCGGGGATATAGCAATCAGCCCCAGCATTTT.

The chain has TRBV5-1 and TRBJ2-3; TRBD2 matches at 14 bases. The germline V gene has CDR1 SGHRS and CDR2 YFSETQ. The length of the CDR3 is 18 residues. Unmatched junction bases numbered 7, after V lost 3 bases and J lost 1 base. The CDR3 region is CASSSTSGGVVGTDTQYF. DNA for the CDR3: TGCGCCAGCAGCTCGACTAGCGGGGGGGTCGTTGGCACAGATACGCAGTATTTT.

The chain has TRBV18 and TRBJ2-5; D possibly corresponds to TRBD1 (6 bases). V was cut by 8 bases and J by 3 bases, with 13 bases left in between. Germline V lookup: CDR1 KGHSH, CDR2 LQKENI. The CDR3 totals 13 residues. The CDR3 nucleotides read TGTGCCAGCCAGGGGAGCCTCGAAGAGACCCAGTACTTC. Residues: CASQGSLEETQYF.

V and J are TRBV9 and TRBJ2-5; 7 bases line up with TRBD1. Germline lookup yields CDR1 SGDLS and CDR2 YYNGEE. The V gene end was trimmed by 4 bases and the J gene end by 2 bases; junction bases not matched to a gene: 11. The CDR3 totals 16 residues. This CDR3 is CASSSLRGQSQETQYF. CDR3 nucleotides: TGTGCCAGCAGCAGTCTTCGGGGACAGTCTCAAGAGACCCAGTACTTC.

The chain carries TRBV7-3 and TRBJ2-5; 11 positions agree with TRBD2. Germline assignment: CDR1 SGHTA and CDR2 FQGTGA. This CDR3 has 13 amino acids. Trimming removed 4 bases from V and 5 bases from J; junction bases left unmatched: 0. The CDR3: CASSSSGGETQYF. The CDR3, as DNA: TGTGCCAGCAGCTCTAGCGGGGGGGAGACCCAGTACTTC.

The CDR3 loop is CASSLVGGGGNQPQHF. In DNA, the CDR3 is TGCGCCAGCAGCTTGGTCGGCGGAGGCGGCAATCAGCCCCAGCATTTT. The chain recombines TRBV5-1 with TRBJ1-5; D gene uncertain. The ends were cut back, 0 bases at V and 2 bases at J, with 12 bases in the middle. The CDR3 covers 16 residues. Per the germline V gene, CDR1 is SGHRS and CDR2 is YFSETQ.

In this sample, this clone turned up a few times. Sequence at one end of the junction differs from germline and may be a read error. The rearrangement uses TRBV7-7 and TRBJ2-5; 9 nucleotides match TRBD1. The CDR3 contains 15 residues. Germline CDR1 reads SSHAT; CDR2 reads FNYEAQ (reference sequence). In nucleotides, the CDR3 is TGTGCTAGCAGCCTCGACAGGGGGTACGAGGAGACCCAGTACTTC. Translated, it gives CASSLDRGYEETQYF.

The V gene is TRBV9, the J gene TRBJ1-3; D might be TRBD1 (5 bases). The germline V gene encodes CDR1 SGDLS and CDR2 YYNGEE. The V end was cut by 3 bases, the J end by 0 bases, with 22 bases between. CDR3 length: 19 amino acids. The CDR3, as DNA: TGTGCCAGCAGCGCAAACCAATTAAGCGACAGATTCTCTGGAAACACCATATATTTT. It encodes CASSANQLSDRFSGNTIYF.

The chain uses TRBV28 and TRBJ1-2; D not certain. V was clipped by 7 bases and J by 8 bases, with 17 bases between them. This CDR3 has 13 residues. Germline CDR1 is MDHEN and CDR2 is SYDVKM. CDR3 in DNA: TGTGCCAGCACTCTACGGGAAATCGGAGGCTACACCTTC. It is translated as CASTLREIGGYTF.